This T cell receptor beta chain comes out of a study of blood T cell repertoires in COVID-19. Study summary: Researchers got acute and convalescent COVID-19 samples from the United States, Italy and Spain.

Sequencing was performed with immunoSEQ multiplex PCR; in TCRdb, only in-frame clones are kept and a portion is missing. Of around 180,000 clones detected, 76% appear once; the ten largest clones hold 17%. Across about two dozen US areas, participants ranged in age from roughly 18 to 95 years. Cohorts were assigned according to the clinical history that participants reported. The CDR3 is 12 residues long. V was trimmed by 3 bases and J by 7 bases, leaving 9 bases between them. The germline CDR1 and CDR2 sequences are LGHDT and YNNKEL (reference sequence). The V call is TRBV3-1 (or the pseudogene TRBV3-2), the J call TRBJ1-2; maybe TRBD1 (6 bases). The receptor was derived from a woman aged 50 to 65 with acute COVID-19. Sequences were obtained from PBMCs or T cells enriched from blood (not recorded which). This chain's CDR3 is CASSQAGVGYTF. CDR3 sequence (DNA): TGTGCCAGCAGCCAGGCAGGGGTTGGCTACACCTTC.